Presented here are 15 T cell receptor beta chains from one specimen sequenced in a study of metastatic and nonmetastatic thyroid tumors. None of the patients had undergone any treatment ahead of thyroid surgery. TCRdb called clones again from the PCR reads with MiXCR. The profile covers roughly 9,200 clones, with roughly 14% appearing a single time and around 6% taken by the ten largest. The sequenced sample consisted of blood. The receptors were gathered from a female donor with papillary thyroid cancer or a benign thyroid nodule (not recorded which). Some clones in this sample may be carry-over from other donors' samples.

Comment on this clone: One end of the junction does not line up with germline, which may come from a read error. CDR3 coding DNA: TGTGCCAACAGTCACCCGGGACAGCGAAGGCAGACCCAGTACTTC. This sequence encodes CANSHPGQRRQTQYF. The rearrangement joins TRBV28 to TRBJ2-5; 7 nucleotides agree with TRBD1. The CDR3 runs 15 residues. From germline, CDR1 is MDHEN and CDR2 SYDVKM. Looking up the rest from reference TRBV28 and TRBJ2-5 gives the full variable domain: DVKVTQSSRYLVKRTGEKVFLECVQDMDHENMFWYRQDPGLGLRLIYFSYDVKMKEKGDIPEGYSVSREKKERFSLILESASTNQTSMYLCANSHPGQRRQTQYFGPGTRLLVL.

This clone showed up many times. The chain links TRBV7-2 to TRBJ1-5; D remains unclear. Germline V gene sequence: CDR1 SGHTA, CDR2 FQGNSA. V was clipped by 2 bases and J by 6 bases, with 14 bases between them. CDR3 length equals 15 residues. Written as DNA, the CDR3 is TGTGCCAGCAGCTTATCCGCGGAGCGAATTCAGCCCCAGCATTTT. Encoded protein: CASSLSAERIQPQHF.

This clone has a count of ten or more. A much bigger clone sits one base away, suggesting this may be a read error. V and J are TRBV11-3 and TRBJ2-1, with D unresolved. V was pared by 2 bases and J by 12 bases, with 14 bases between. Germline V lookup: CDR1 SGHNT, CDR2 YENEEA. This CDR3 spans 13 amino acids. CDR3 nucleotides: TGTGCCAGCAGCTTAACGGCCTTAAGTGGGCAGTTCTTC. Translated, it gives CASSLTALSGQFF.

This clone was observed a few times. The junction and the germline gene differ at one end; a read error may be behind it. The chain joins TRBV10-2 to TRBJ2-3; D remains ambiguous. Germline CDR1 reads WSHSY; CDR2 reads SAAADI. The CDR3 has 13 residues. This CDR3 reads CASIKVLTYTQYF. The CDR3 coding sequence is TGCGCCAGCATCAAGGTCCTCACATATACGCAGTATTTT.

This clone is medium-sized in the sample. The same CDR3 also results from other DNA sequences found in this sample. This chain links TRBV11-2 with TRBJ1-5; D not certain. This CDR3 spans 13 amino acids. V gave up 0 bases and J gave up 6 bases, with 6 bases separating them. Germline CDR1 SGHAT, CDR2 FQNNGV. CDR3 protein: CASSLEKGQPQHF. CDR3 DNA: TGTGCCAGCAGCTTAGAAAAGGGTCAGCCCCAGCATTTT.

This chain links TRBV6-1 with TRBJ2-7; unclear D gene. This CDR3 has 11 residues. Germline lookup yields CDR1 MNHNS and CDR2 SASEGT. V was shortened by 10 bases and J by 2 bases, with 9 bases between the two germline ends. The CDR3 loop reads CATESTYEQYF. Here the CDR3 DNA reads TGTGCCACCGAAAGCACCTACGAGCAGTACTTC.

Ten or more counts support this clone. The rearrangement links TRBV29-1 to TRBJ1-1; D remains ambiguous. V lost 4 bases to trimming and J lost 1 base, with 10 bases between them. Germline V gives CDR1 SQVTM, CDR2 ANQGSEA. CDR3 length: 13 residues. This chain's CDR3 is CSVGGRTNTEAFF. Here the CDR3 DNA reads TGCAGCGTTGGAGGTCGGACGAACACTGAAGCTTTCTTT. Using reference TRBV29-1 and TRBJ1-1 for the parts outside the CDR3, the full variable domain is SAVISQKPSRDICQRGTSLTIQCQVDSQVTMMFWYRQQPGQSLTLIATANQGSEATYESGFVIDKFPISRPNLTFSTLTVSNMSPEDSSIYLCSVGGRTNTEAFFGQGTRLTVV.

This clone is categorized as medium-sized (0.01 to 0.1%). This rearrangement joins TRBV11-2 to TRBJ1-1; the match to TRBD1 covers 7 bases. This CDR3 is 14 amino acids long. J was trimmed by 9 bases and V by 4 bases; bases with no gene match: 11. Per germline, CDR1 SGHAT and CDR2 FQNNGV. The CDR3 DNA reads as TGTGCCAGCAGCTCTACAGGGGCCCCTATTAAAGCTTTCTTT. It translates to CASSSTGAPIKAFF. Full variable domain (remainder filled in from reference TRBV11-2 and TRBJ1-1): EAGVAQSPRYKIIEKRQSVAFWCNPISGHATLYWYQQILGQGPKLLIQFQNNGVVDDSQLPKDRFSAERLKGVDSTLKIQPAKLEDSAVYLCASSSTGAPIKAFFGQGTRLTVV.

This clone is medium-sized (0.01 to 0.1%) by share. The chain has TRBV28 and TRBJ2-7; maybe TRBD1 (5 bases). The CDR3 runs to 15 residues. The germline V gene has CDR1 MDHEN and CDR2 SYDVKM. Trimming cost V 5 bases and J 4 bases, with 18 bases left between them. The CDR3 region is CASSPDSLGSYEQYF. CDR3 coding DNA: TGTGCCAGCAGTCCCGACAGCCTAGGGTCGTACGAGCAGTACTTC.

In regard to this clone: Possible read error: a much larger clone is one base away. V usage is TRBV7-2 and J usage is TRBJ1-5; the D is unclear. The germline CDR1 and CDR2 sequences are SGHTA and FQGNSA. With 3 bases removed from V and 7 bases from J, the gap between germline ends came to 13 bases. The CDR3 extends over 14 amino acids. The CDR3 DNA reads as TGTGCCAGCAGCTTGTCTAGGGCAGGCCAGCCCCAGCATTTT. It specifies CASSLSRAGQPQHF. Looking up the rest from reference TRBV7-2 and TRBJ1-5 gives the full variable domain: GAGVSQSPSNKVTEKGKDVELRCDPISGHTALYWYRQSLGQGLEFLIYFQGNSAPDKSGLPSDRFSAERTGGSVSTLTIQRTQQEDSAVYLCASSLSRAGQPQHFGDGTRLSIL.

Sample share makes this clone medium-sized. This chain connects TRBV12-3 or TRBV12-4 to TRBJ2-7; TRBD2 matches at 8 bases. CDR3 size: 15 residues. The V gene end was trimmed by 6 bases and the J gene end by 2 bases; junction bases not matched to a gene: 9. CDR3 sequence (DNA): TGTGCCAGCAGCCCGAGCCTAGCGGGTACCTACGAGCAGTACTTC. Amino acid sequence: CASSPSLAGTYEQYF.

In this sample, this clone turned up a few times. It is likely a read error, because the conserved phenylalanine at the end of the CDR3 is missing. No DNA is shown, since the ends of the CDR3 on it are uncertain; the CDR3 is the one TCRdb lists. The genes are TRBV6-1 and TRBJ2-7. The CDR3 is 13 amino acids in total, end residues counted. Per the germline V gene, CDR1 is MNHNS and CDR2 is SASEGT. CDR3 sequence: CASSPRDSYEKYL.

The sample holds many counts of this clone. The chain is built from TRBV30 and TRBJ2-1; D might be TRBD2 (6 bases). This CDR3 region has 13 residues. Germline CDR1 GTSNPN, CDR2 SVGIG (reference sequence). V lost 3 bases and J 0 bases, leaving 6 bases between the germline ends. CDR3 sequence reads: CAWRGGSYNEQFF. CDR3 nucleotide sequence: TGTGCCTGGAGGGGGGGCTCCTACAATGAGCAGTTCTTC.

V and J are TRBV7-6 and TRBJ2-3; D is unresolved. Trimming took 7 bases from V and 4 from J, leaving 18 bases between them. The CDR3 consists of 15 residues. CDR1 SGHVS and CDR2 FNYEAQ come from the germline V gene. The CDR3 nucleotides read TGTGCCAGCATCTCGGGCGGACGGAGCGCAGATACGCAGTATTTT. The encoded protein is CASISGGRSADTQYF.

In its sample, this clone ranks as medium-sized (0.01 to 0.1%). This chain links TRBV10-1 with TRBJ1-2; 8 bases are shared with TRBD1. Germline V lookup: CDR1 WNHNN, CDR2 SYGVQD (reference sequence). This CDR3 region has 14 residues. V shed 0 bases, J shed 4 bases, and the junction held 1 base outside the gene matches. The CDR3 region has the DNA TGCGCCAGCAGTGAGTCGGACAGGGCCTATGGCTACACCTTC. This gives the protein CASSESDRAYGYTF.